This entry features one T cell receptor (beta chain) sequence. The record originates from a study of blood T cells in healthy people across ages. Every donor gave 9 to 10 milliliters of peripheral blood. Trimming removed 0 bases from V and 11 bases from J, with 19 bases in between. In germline, CDR1 is SEHNR, CDR2 FQNEAQ (reference sequence). The CDR3 runs 15 residues. PCR was performed a second time for about 7 to 12 cycles using a sample-barcoded 5' primer and a J-beta primer mix. Researchers report that each sample yielded at least 2.5 million CDR3-containing paired-end reads. One entry per CDR3 protein, called by TCRdb with MiXCR from the 5' RACE reads. This table has 1.4 million or so distinct CDR3 sequences, 40% to 45% appearing once.

The J gene is TRBJ2-5, the V gene TRBV7-9, with D possibly being TRBD1 (7 bases). This clonotype was sampled from a woman younger than 35 in good health. The material sequenced was blood. CDR3 DNA sequence: TGTGCCAGCAGCTTAGCGCTTGGAGGGGGCTATGAGCAGTACTTC. Encoded protein: CASSLALGGGYEQYF. The variable domain in full, with the rest retrieved from reference TRBV7-9 and TRBJ2-5, is DTGVSQNPRHKITKRGQNVTFRCDPISEHNRLYWYRQTLGQGPEFLTYFQNEAQLEKSRLLSDRFSAERPKGSFSTLEIQRTEQGDSAMYLCASSLALGGGYEQYFGPGTRLLVL.